This note documents a single TCR beta chain sequence. These data belong to a study of glioma-infiltrating T cells. After removal of 0 bases from V and 1 base from J, the junction contained 6 bases not matched to a gene. Germline V gene sequence: CDR1 DFQATT, CDR2 SNEGSKA (reference sequence). The CDR3 contains 15 residues. The iRepertoire nested amplicon-rescue multiplex PCR amplified TCR alpha and beta CDR3s from RNA. For one-step reverse transcription and amplification, roughly 95-450 ng of tissue mRNA or PBMC total RNA was used. TCRdb ran MiXCR on the multiplex PCR reads and lists one entry per CDR3 protein. Altogether over 100,000 distinct CDR3 sequences are present, about 25% being singletons, with the ten largest covering 35%.

The receptor comes from a human donor with low-grade glioma or glioblastoma, undergoing nonglioma brain surgery, or in good health (not recorded which). Sequenced input: glioma tissue, nonneoplastic brain tissue, or PBMCs (not recorded which). The chain carries TRBV20-1 and TRBJ2-7; 7 positions agree with TRBD1. CDR3 DNA: TGCAGTGCTAGAGAGAATCGACAGGGATCCTACGAGCAGTACTTC. Translated: CSARENRQGSYEQYF.